This entry features one TCR beta chain sequence. The sample comes from a study of blood T cells in healthy people across ages. For the second PCR, which ran for roughly 6 to 12 cycles, a sample-barcoded 5' primer and a J-beta primer mix were used. From the 5' RACE reads, TCRdb called clonotypes with MiXCR, one entry per CDR3 protein. The data contain over 1.5 million distinct CDR3 sequences, roughly 52% of them singletons. The length of the CDR3 is 18 residues. In germline, CDR1 is SGDLS, CDR2 YYNGEE. The V gene lost 0 bases and the J gene lost 0 bases, with 16 bases spanning the gap. Isolation per sample recovered at least 7 million PBMCs.

The specimen was blood. The receptor was isolated from a woman between 40 and 50 years old in good health. V usage is TRBV9 and J usage is TRBJ2-1; possibly TRBD2 for D (6 bases). The CDR3 spells CASSVDPAGASSYNEQFF. In DNA form, the CDR3 reads TGTGCCAGCAGCGTAGACCCAGCGGGCGCTAGCTCCTACAATGAGCAGTTCTTC.